This TCR beta chain was identified during a study of blood T cell repertoires in COVID-19. Germline V lookup: CDR1 SGDLS, CDR2 YYNGEE. The CDR3 totals 15 residues. V lost 4 bases and J 0 bases, leaving 10 bases between the germline ends. Using immunoSEQ multiplex PCR, the repertoire was profiled, and TCRdb retains in-frame clones only, with some absent. Counted here are 100,000 to 130,000 clones, around 86% occurring once; the ten biggest clones make up just over 4%. The V and J genes are TRBV9 and TRBJ2-2, with D perhaps TRBD1 (6 bases). The receptor comes from a woman aged 65 to 85 with acute or convalescent COVID-19. Sequencing was carried out using peripheral blood. The CDR3 DNA sequence: TGTGCCAGCAGCCTAAAGGGGGCGAACACCGGGGAGCTGTTTTTT. Its translation is CASSLKGANTGELFF.